The 31 T cell receptor beta chains reported below all come from one sample, sequenced in a study of T cell responses to AZD1222 COVID-19 vaccine. The assay was immunoSEQ multiplex PCR, and TCRdb's table has in-frame clones only and misses some. This sample has 75,000 to 100,000 clones, with 70% to 90% found just once. Sequences were derived from peripheral blood, sampled on day 0 of AZD1222 vaccination. The receptor set was obtained from an adult in good health.

V gene TRBV4-3 combines with J gene TRBJ2-5; D remains ambiguous. The CDR3 covers 13 residues. Per the germline V gene, CDR1 is LGHNA and CDR2 is YSLEER. V was shortened by 3 bases and J by 1 base, with 6 bases between the two germline ends. The CDR3 loop is CASSQDPQETQYF. CDR3 DNA sequence: TGCGCCAGCAGCCAGGACCCCCAAGAGACCCAGTACTTC.

The rearrangement uses TRBV19 and TRBJ1-2, with TRBD1 matching over 8 bases. This CDR3 comprises 13 residues. The V gene's germline CDR1 is LNHDA and CDR2 SQIVND (reference sequence). Trimming removed 5 bases from V and 5 bases from J; junction bases left unmatched: 4. The CDR3 DNA follows: TGTGCCAGTAGTGCGACAGGGGAGTATGGCTACACCTTC. Translated, it gives CASSATGEYGYTF.

Sample share makes this clone medium-sized (0.01 to 0.1%). The gene calls are TRBV6-5 and TRBJ1-2; 9 bases match TRBD1. The CDR3 is 14 residues long. Per the germline V gene, CDR1 is MNHEY and CDR2 is SVGAGI. The ends lost 6 bases at V and 0 bases at J; junction bases unmatched: 2. The CDR3 sequence is CASRRTGANYGYTF. DNA for the CDR3: TGTGCCAGCAGGAGGACAGGGGCTAACTATGGCTACACCTTC.

The chain recombines TRBV28 with TRBJ1-1; D is ambiguous. This CDR3 contains 16 residues. Trimming removed 6 bases at V and 7 bases at J, with 24 bases between. CDR1 and CDR2 from the germline V gene are MDHEN and SYDVKM. The CDR3: CASSQRENVVRSEAFF. CDR3 nucleotide sequence: TGTGCCAGCAGCCAAAGGGAAAATGTAGTACGGAGTGAAGCTTTCTTT.

This clone appeared once. The rearrangement uses TRBV2 and TRBJ1-5, with D possibly being TRBD1 (5 bases). CDR3 length: 17 amino acids. CDR1 and CDR2 from the germline V gene are SNHLY and FYNNEI. Trimming took 0 bases from V and 4 from J, leaving 16 bases between them. CDR3 loop: CASSEALGRVRNQPQHF. The CDR3 DNA follows: TGTGCCAGCAGTGAAGCGCTGGGCAGGGTGAGAAATCAGCCCCAGCATTTT.

The V call is TRBV4-1, the J call TRBJ2-1, with 8 nucleotides matching TRBD1. Germline trimming cut 0 bases from V and 8 bases from J; bases unmatched to any gene: 6. Germline CDR1 and CDR2: MGHRA and YSYEKL. This CDR3 comprises 15 residues. The CDR3 DNA is TGCGCCAGCAGCCAAGAGGACAGGGCCTGGGATGAGCAGTTCTTC. This gives the protein CASSQEDRAWDEQFF.

The V and J genes are TRBV5-1 and TRBJ2-5; no firm D call. This CDR3 is built from 12 residues. V lost 0 bases and J 5 bases, leaving 5 bases between the germline ends. The germline V gene encodes CDR1 SGHRS and CDR2 YFSETQ. CDR3 DNA sequence: TGCGCCAGCAGCTTGGCCGGGGAGACCCAGTACTTC. Translation gives CASSLAGETQYF.

V usage is TRBV28 and J usage is TRBJ2-3, with 10 nucleotides matching TRBD2. This CDR3 comprises 15 residues. V shed 4 bases, J shed 4 bases, and the junction held 5 bases outside the gene matches. Germline CDR1 reads MDHEN; CDR2 reads SYDVKM. The CDR3 loop reads CASSSLAGAPDTQYF. Here the CDR3 DNA reads TGTGCCAGCAGTTCTCTAGCGGGGGCGCCAGATACGCAGTATTTT.

In its sample, this clone was seen once. The genes are TRBV5-1 and TRBJ1-4; TRBD1 matches at 8 bases. CDR3 length: 14 amino acids. Germline trimming cut 4 bases from V and 7 bases from J; bases unmatched to any gene: 6. CDR1 and CDR2 from the germline V gene are SGHRS and YFSETQ. The DNA for the CDR3 is TGCGCCAGCAGCCTGGACAGGGCGGCTGAAAAACTGTTTTTT. Its translation is CASSLDRAAEKLFF.

The chain has TRBV9 and TRBJ1-1; D is perhaps TRBD1 (5 bases). The germline gives CDR1 SGDLS, CDR2 YYNGEE. The CDR3 has 13 residues. V was cut by 5 bases and J by 5 bases, with 13 bases left in between. This chain's CDR3 is CASRAGAGTEAFF. CDR3 DNA sequence: TGTGCCAGCAGGGCCGGGGCTGGGACTGAAGCTTTCTTT.

This chain joins TRBV5-6 and TRBJ2-5; 7 nucleotides line up with TRBD1. The germline V gene encodes CDR1 SGHDT and CDR2 YYEEEE. With 1 base clipped from V and 2 bases from J, the junction kept 5 bases outside the gene matches. The CDR3 contains 15 residues. CDR3 in DNA: TGTGCCAGCAGCTTGTCCGGGACAGAACAAGAGACCCAGTACTTC. Protein product: CASSLSGTEQETQYF. The whole variable domain, filled in from reference TRBV5-6 and TRBJ2-5, reads DAGVTQSPTHLIKTRGQQVTLRCSPKSGHDTVSWYQQALGQGPQFIFQYYEEEERQRGNFPDRFSGHQFPNYSSELNVNALLLGDSALYLCASSLSGTEQETQYFGPGTRLLVL.

This sequence joins TRBV6-6 and TRBJ1-6, with 8 bases lining up with TRBD1. Germline CDR1 and CDR2: MNHNY and SVGAGI (reference sequence). Trimming took 5 bases from V and 10 from J; bases not matched to a gene: 10. The CDR3 totals 15 residues. DNA for the CDR3: TGTGCCAGCAGTAACGGTCAGGGGGCAGTGTCACCCCTCCACTTT. Encoded protein: CASSNGQGAVSPLHF.

CDR3 DNA sequence: TGTGCCTGGGCCGGTGACGGTCCCAATCAGCCCCAGCATTTT. The encoded protein is CAWAGDGPNQPQHF. The J gene is TRBJ1-5, the V gene TRBV30, with no clear D. The CDR3 length is 14 residues. Germline CDR1 reads GTSNPN; CDR2 reads SVGIG (reference sequence). Trimming removed 5 bases at V and 3 bases at J, with 14 bases between.

The chain joins TRBV11-2 to TRBJ1-2; TRBD1 aligns across 7 bases. This CDR3 has 14 residues. V shed 2 bases and J 6 bases; nucleotides not matched to a gene: 6. The germline gives CDR1 SGHAT, CDR2 FQNNGV. The CDR3 sequence is CASSLTGQVNGYTF. In DNA form, the CDR3 reads TGTGCCAGCAGCTTAACCGGACAGGTCAATGGCTACACCTTC.

The chain combines TRBV6-5 with TRBJ2-7; D may match TRBD1 or TRBD2 (5 bases each). V dropped 10 bases and J dropped 6 bases, with 16 bases sitting between them. The CDR3 is 12 amino acids. Looked up from germline, CDR1 is MNHEY and CDR2 is SVGAGI. The CDR3, as DNA: TGTGCCACACTCGGGGCGAACGCCGAGCAGTACTTC. As protein: CATLGANAEQYF.

This rearrangement joins TRBV3-1 (or the pseudogene TRBV3-2) to TRBJ2-7; D not certain. The CDR3 covers 12 residues. Germline CDR1 reads LGHDT; CDR2 reads YNNKEL (reference sequence). V lost 5 bases to trimming and J lost 1 base, with 6 bases between them. CDR3 DNA sequence: TGTGCCAGCAGCTCCGGGTCCTACGAGCAGTACTTC. Its translation: CASSSGSYEQYF.

V usage is TRBV28 and J usage is TRBJ1-2, with D perhaps TRBD1 (6 bases). CDR1 MDHEN and CDR2 SYDVKM come from the germline V gene. The CDR3 has 15 amino acids. Trimming took off 5 bases at V and 4 bases at J, with 17 bases between the two ends. Here the CDR3 reads CASSLSGHKGYGYTF. CDR3 DNA: TGTGCCAGCAGTCTCTCGGGACACAAGGGCTATGGCTACACCTTC.

This chain connects TRBV28 to TRBJ2-5, with D possibly being TRBD1 or TRBD2 (5 bases each). Germline V gene lookup returns CDR1 MDHEN and CDR2 SYDVKM. The CDR3 consists of 16 residues. V was shortened by 5 bases and J by 2 bases, with 18 bases between the two germline ends. CDR3 sequence reads: CASSPFAQGPQETQYF. As DNA, the CDR3 is TGTGCCAGCAGTCCCTTCGCGCAGGGACCACAAGAGACCCAGTACTTC.

The gene calls are TRBV5-4 and TRBJ2-1; 10 nucleotides agree with TRBD1. CDR1 is SGHNT, CDR2 YYREEE, per germline (reference sequence). Unmatched junction bases numbered 5, after V lost 4 bases and J lost 7 bases. The CDR3 has 14 residues. CDR3 residues: CASSLGQGVNEQFF. The CDR3 DNA follows: TGTGCCAGCAGCCTAGGACAGGGGGTTAATGAGCAGTTCTTC.

The gene calls are TRBV28 and TRBJ2-6; either TRBD1 or TRBD2 may fit D (6 bases each). Between the trimmed V and J ends, which lost 7 bases and 3 bases, there was a span of 16 bases. This CDR3 has 16 amino acids. CDR1 MDHEN and CDR2 SYDVKM come from the germline V gene. CDR3 sequence: CASTPRGPSGANVLTF. The CDR3 DNA is TGTGCCAGCACCCCTCGGGGGCCCAGTGGGGCCAACGTCCTGACTTTC. The full variable domain, with the rest looked up from reference TRBV28 and TRBJ2-6, is DVKVTQSSRYLVKRTGEKVFLECVQDMDHENMFWYRQDPGLGLRLIYFSYDVKMKEKGDIPEGYSVSREKKERFSLILESASTNQTSMYLCASTPRGPSGANVLTFGAGSRLTVL.

The genes are TRBV6-5 and TRBJ1-2, with a tentative D call TRBD1 (5 bases). The germline CDR1 and CDR2 sequences are MNHEY and SVGAGI. The CDR3 totals 15 residues. Trimming pared 0 bases from V and 1 base from J, leaving 9 bases between. In DNA, the CDR3 is TGTGCCAGCAGTTACTCAGGGCAGGGTAACTATGGCTACACCTTC. This sequence encodes CASSYSGQGNYGYTF.

The J gene is TRBJ1-5, the V gene TRBV11-2; 9 positions match TRBD1. The CDR3 sequence is 18 residues long. Looked up from germline, CDR1 is SGHAT and CDR2 is FQNNGV. V was clipped by 6 bases and J by 3 bases; unmatched bases: 15. In DNA form, the CDR3 reads TGTGCCAGCAGTCTCAGCCCACCGGGACAGGGATTCAATCAGCCCCAGCATTTT. Residues: CASSLSPPGQGFNQPQHF.

This clone was found a few times. The sample contains more than one DNA sequence encoding this CDR3. V and J are TRBV11-3 and TRBJ2-5; D is unclear. CDR1 and CDR2 from the germline V gene are SGHNT and YENEEA. Between the trimmed V and J ends, which lost 5 bases and 3 bases, there was a span of 10 bases. The CDR3 extends over 13 amino acids. CDR3 amino acids: CASSPTGKETQYF. The CDR3 DNA sequence: TGTGCCAGCAGCCCGACTGGGAAAGAGACCCAGTACTTC.

The chain joins TRBV4-3 to TRBJ1-3; the D is unclear. Germline V gene data show CDR1 as LGHNA and CDR2 as YSLEER. V lost 3 bases to trimming and J lost 4 bases, with 16 bases between them. The CDR3 is 16 residues long. CDR3 sequence reads: CASSQTYRPKGNTIYF. For the CDR3, the DNA is TGCGCCAGCAGCCAGACGTATCGACCAAAAGGAAACACCATATATTTT.

This sequence joins TRBV7-8 and TRBJ1-2; 7 nucleotides line up with TRBD1. Germline CDR1 reads SGHVS; CDR2 reads FQNEAQ. Trimming cost V 1 base and J 4 bases; bases outside gene matches: 9. The CDR3 spans 16 residues. CDR3: CASSLDFDRAIYGYTF. CDR3 in DNA: TGTGCCAGCAGCTTAGATTTTGACAGGGCCATCTATGGCTACACCTTC.

J is TRBJ1-3 and V is TRBV3-1 (or the pseudogene TRBV3-2); 8 bases fit TRBD1. Germline values: CDR1 LGHDT, CDR2 YNNKEL (reference sequence). V lost 1 base and J lost 0; bases outside the gene matches: 8. The CDR3 loop spans 18 amino acids. CDR3: CASSQALRGTGSGNTIYF. Here the CDR3 DNA reads TGTGCCAGCAGCCAAGCCCTGAGGGGGACAGGCTCTGGAAACACCATATATTTT.

This clone occurred once. This chain links TRBV5-1 with TRBJ1-5, with 9 bases fitting TRBD1. The CDR3 covers 14 residues. V lost 5 bases to trimming and J lost 5 bases; unmatched junction nucleotides: 5. Germline V gene lookup returns CDR1 SGHRS and CDR2 YFSETQ. CDR3 nucleotides: TGCGCCAGCAGACTTACAGGGGGCGATCAGCCCCAGCATTTT. Translating gives CASRLTGGDQPQHF.

The J gene is TRBJ1-1, the V gene TRBV18; D call uncertain. Germline CDR1 is KGHSH and CDR2 is LQKENI. Between the trimmed V and J ends, which lost 3 bases and 1 base, there was a span of 9 bases. The CDR3 sequence is 14 residues long. The CDR3, as DNA: TGTGCCAGCTCACCCATAGACGGGAACACTGAAGCTTTCTTT. It codes for CASSPIDGNTEAFF.

The V call is TRBV13, the J call TRBJ2-7, with D hard to call. The CDR3 is 14 amino acids. Deletions cut 0 bases from V and 0 bases from J, with 6 bases between. Germline V gene lookup returns CDR1 PRHDT and CDR2 FYEKMQ (reference sequence). The CDR3 protein is CASSLGVSSYEQYF. As DNA, the CDR3 is TGTGCCAGCAGCTTAGGCGTCTCCTCCTACGAGCAGTACTTC.

This clone has a handful of counts. Different DNA sequences within this sample yield the same CDR3. The chain is built from TRBV14 and TRBJ2-3; a weak D match, TRBD1 (6 bases). CDR3 length: 16 amino acids. Germline lookup yields CDR1 SGHDN and CDR2 FVKESK. Trimming pared 0 bases from V and 3 bases from J, leaving 13 bases between. CDR3 region: CASSQDRGGLTDTQYF. CDR3 DNA: TGTGCCAGCAGCCAAGATCGAGGGGGTTTAACAGATACGCAGTATTTT.

CDR3 region: CASSLQTGVMNSPLHF. The CDR3 nucleotides read TGCGCCAGCAGCCTCCAGACAGGGGTTATGAATTCACCCCTCCACTTT. The chain combines TRBV4-1 with TRBJ1-6; TRBD1 agrees at 8 bases. With V trimmed by 4 bases and J by 7 bases, 9 bases remained unmatched. This CDR3 contains 16 residues. Per the germline V gene, CDR1 is MGHRA and CDR2 is YSYEKL.